The following is a T cell receptor (beta chain) sequence with its context. It lacks a known antigen. The sample holds no much larger clone one base away, and base qualities are not on file. One collaborating source in Seattle enrolled patients while the patients were actively infected and followed the patients over time throughout the course of disease. The collaborating institutions used their own protocols to collect whole blood in K2EDTA tubes. For TCRbeta analysis, collaborators shipped samples in one of three forms: frozen whole blood, isolated PBMCs, or DNA extracted from either of those sample types. The immunoSEQ Assay, a bias-controlled multiplex PCR, was used to amplify TCRbeta CDR3 regions from genomic DNA. Per the source publication's procedure: Nucleated cell counts per sample were estimated from amplification of reference gene primers within the assay. To quantify the absolute abundance of each unique TCRbeta CDR3 rearrangement, sequence reads were collapsed and filtered. For each sample, productive Simpson clonality was calculated by taking the square root of Simpson's diversity index across productive rearrangements. TCRdb took over this immuneACCESS table, retaining in-frame rearrangements with V and J assigned. Such tables are incomplete; in checked studies, under half of the missing clones stem from an unresolved V gene, and the remainder is unexplained. Clonal size and the V and J genes are those of that table, whereas D and trimming came from the DNA. This sample has some 240,000 clones in its table, and about 94% of those were observed once. Around 0.84% of the sample rests with the top ten.

This entry belongs to a study of blood T cell repertoires in COVID-19 (TCRdb year 2020). General notes on the study: Samples covering the acute and convalescent phases of COVID-19 were provided by collaborators in the United States, Italy and Spain. The prospective study material was composed of cDNA or gDNA derived from T cells, B-cell-depleted T cells, or PBMCs. Deeply sampled blood TCRbeta repertoires from subjects exposed to, actively infected with, or recovered from COVID-19 were included in the dataset. A freely available public database, intended as a resource for researchers studying the immune response to SARS-CoV-2, is where the repertoires were released. The samples were drawn from the first 160 participants of the ongoing ImmuneRACE study and from under 1,500 subjects provided by 6 global collaborators. Nearly every sample came with metadata listing a de-identified subject ID, COVID-19 status, age in years and sex. Where available, HLA class I and class II types were taken from metadata supplied by the sample provider and were not determined by assay-based typing. Overall results and qualifications from the work: The amount of clinical and demographic metadata varied by source and participant and was provided uncurated.

The origin of this receptor is a man aged 55 to 70 with COVID-19, enrolled during active disease. The sequencing input was peripheral blood.

Here is the DNA: TGTGCCTGGGGATTGACAGGGGGAATGAAGAAGCAGTACTTC. It specifies CAWGLTGGMKKQYF. Recombination connected TRBV30 to TRBJ2-7, and TRBD1 aligns with 9 junction nucleotides. Based on the germline V gene (reference sequence), the CDR1 and CDR2 sequences are GTSNPN and SVGIG. Here V drops 5 bases and J drops 8 bases, and the junction holds 13 bases not matched to any gene. From the cysteine up to the phenylalanine, the CDR3 has a length of 14 residues. Only the CDR3 portion is preserved as DNA: 42 bases, with reading frame beginning at the first base.